This passage covers 20 T cell receptor beta chains from one sample sequenced in a study of metastatic and nonmetastatic thyroid tumors. Until they underwent thyroid surgery, no patient had received any treatment. TCRdb redid the clone calls on the PCR reads using MiXCR. This table holds around 15,000 clones, 23% found once. The specimen sequenced was adjacent normal tissue. These receptors originate from a female donor with papillary thyroid cancer or a benign thyroid nodule (not recorded which). Some clones in this sample may be carry-over from other donors' samples.

CDR3 amino acids: CASSFTGRNSPLHF. DNA of the CDR3: TGTGCCAGCAGCTTTACAGGGAGGAATTCACCCCTCCACTTT. The chain combines TRBV7-9 with TRBJ1-6; D is perhaps TRBD1 (6 bases). V shed 3 bases and J shed 7 bases, with 10 bases lying between them. CDR3 length equals 14 residues. The germline CDR1 and CDR2 sequences are SEHNR and FQNEAQ (reference sequence).

This clone was observed at least ten times. Within the sample, other DNA sequences also encode this same CDR3. The V and J genes are TRBV6-1 and TRBJ2-5; the match to TRBD2 covers 7 bases. With 5 bases clipped from V and 5 bases from J, the junction kept 8 bases outside the gene matches. The CDR3 spans 14 residues. Germline CDR1 is MNHNS and CDR2 is SASEGT. The CDR3: CASSLTSLLETQYF. The DNA of the CDR3 is TGTGCCAGCAGTTTGACTAGCTTGTTGGAGACCCAGTACTTC.

The chain joins TRBV20-1 to TRBJ2-5; 9 bases align to TRBD2. Germline-derived CDR1 and CDR2 are DFQATT and SNEGSKA (reference sequence). This CDR3 comprises 16 residues. V shed 1 base and J 12 bases; nucleotides not matched to a gene: 18. This CDR3 is CSARGAREEGLAGEYF. The CDR3 coding sequence is TGCAGTGCTAGAGGGGCCCGCGAGGAGGGCTTAGCGGGGGAGTACTTC.

This clone was observed a handful of times. V and J are TRBV11-3 and TRBJ2-2, with D tentatively TRBD1 or TRBD2 (5 bases each). CDR1 is SGHNT and CDR2 is YENEEA in the germline V gene. This CDR3 has 14 residues. V dropped 6 bases and J dropped 2 bases, with 10 bases sitting between them. CDR3 nucleotides: TGTGCCAGCAGACGGGACGTCAACACCGGGGAGCTGTTTTTT. Translating gives CASRRDVNTGELFF. Combining the CDR3 with reference TRBV11-3 and TRBJ2-2 gives the whole variable domain EAGVVQSPRYKIIEKKQPVAFWCNPISGHNTLYWYLQNLGQGPELLIRYENEEAVDDSQLPKDRFSAERLKGVDSTLKIQPAELGDSAVYLCASRRDVNTGELFFGEGSRLTVL.

J is TRBJ2-7 and V is TRBV18; TRBD2 might be the D (5 bases). V gave up 3 bases and J gave up 2 bases, with 8 bases separating them. This CDR3 contains 13 residues. Germline V CDR1 and CDR2: KGHSH, LQKENI. CDR3 sequence reads: CASSPGVAYEQYF. The CDR3, as DNA: TGTGCCAGCTCACCGGGAGTCGCCTACGAGCAGTACTTC.

V and J are TRBV20-1 and TRBJ1-2; no clear D gene. Looked up from germline, CDR1 is DFQATT and CDR2 is SNEGSKA (reference sequence). V shed 2 bases and J shed 2 bases, with 6 bases lying between them. There are 12 residues in the CDR3. The CDR3 nucleotides read TGCAGTGCTAGATCGGGGAACTATGGCTACACCTTC. This encodes CSARSGNYGYTF.

A note on this clone: An end of the junction does not agree with germline; a read error may underlie this. This sample also contains other DNA sequences that code for the same CDR3. The CDR3 sequence: CASSLAQGRSEKLFF. As DNA, the CDR3 is TGTGCTAGCAGTCTAGCACAGGGGAGGAGTGAAAAACTGTTTTTT. The V call is TRBV12-3 or TRBV12-4, the J call TRBJ1-4, with 7 bases aligning to TRBD1. CDR3 length equals 15 residues.

This clone turned up a few times. It may be a read error: a sequence one base away is much more abundant. V and J are TRBV7-6 and TRBJ2-5, with 8 bases identical to TRBD2. Germline V gives CDR1 SGHVS, CDR2 FNYEAQ. Germline trimming cut 2 bases from V and 3 bases from J; bases unmatched to any gene: 5. The CDR3 runs to 15 residues. CDR3 sequence (DNA): TGTGCCAGCAGCTTATCTACTAGCGGAAAAGAGACCCAGTACTTC. Protein sequence: CASSLSTSGKETQYF.

The chain links TRBV18 to TRBJ2-1; TRBD2 matches 9 bases. There are 13 residues in the CDR3. Germline V CDR1 and CDR2: KGHSH, LQKENI. After removal of 5 bases from V and 8 bases from J, the junction contained 4 bases not matched to a gene. The CDR3 loop is CASSAGGQDEQFF. The CDR3 nucleotides are TGTGCCAGCTCAGCGGGAGGGCAGGATGAGCAGTTCTTC.

This clone was seen just once. This chain joins TRBV11-2 and TRBJ1-5; D gene unclear. Germline CDR1 reads SGHAT; CDR2 reads FQNNGV. CDR3 length: 14 amino acids. Trimming cost V 5 bases and J 5 bases, with 13 bases left between them. The CDR3 region is CASSPTGRYQPQHF. The CDR3 bases are TGTGCCAGCAGCCCTACGGGTAGATATCAGCCCCAGCATTTT.

This rearrangement joins TRBV10-3 to TRBJ1-2, with a possible D match to TRBD1 (6 bases). This CDR3 contains 15 residues. Trimming pared 6 bases from V and 5 bases from J, leaving 19 bases between. Germline CDR1 and CDR2: ENHRY and SYGVKD. The DNA for the CDR3 is TGTGCCATCAGGATGAGACAGGATGGGTCGTATGGCTACACCTTC. Translating it yields CAIRMRQDGSYGYTF.

This clone was recorded many times. The rearrangement joins TRBV7-6 to TRBJ1-6; D is undetermined. The ends were cut back, 5 bases at V and 7 bases at J, with 12 bases in the middle. This CDR3 is built from 14 residues. Per germline, CDR1 SGHVS and CDR2 FNYEAQ. The CDR3 DNA is TGTGCCAGCAGCCCGTATGCGAAGAATTCACCCCTCCACTTT. Its protein product is CASSPYAKNSPLHF.

There are many counts of this clone. Within the sample, other DNA sequences also encode this same CDR3. For the CDR3, the DNA is TGTGCCAGCTCACCACCGGCCAAAGCGTCAGACAGCAACTATGGCTACACCTTC. Translation gives CASSPPAKASDSNYGYTF. The rearrangement links TRBV18 to TRBJ1-2; the D gene is possibly TRBD1 (5 bases). The CDR3 spans 18 residues. Germline V gene lookup returns CDR1 KGHSH and CDR2 LQKENI. The V end lost 0 bases, the J end lost 2 bases, and 19 bases lay between the germline ends.

This clone occurred many times. The V gene is TRBV7-8, the J gene TRBJ2-1; the match to TRBD1 covers 8 bases. V shed 5 bases and J 3 bases; nucleotides not matched to a gene: 18. Germline V lookup: CDR1 SGHVS, CDR2 FQNEAQ. This CDR3 region has 19 residues. This chain's CDR3 is CASSPRTGSVLGFYNEQFF. The CDR3 nucleotides are TGTGCCAGCAGCCCGAGGACAGGGTCCGTTCTCGGCTTCTACAATGAGCAGTTCTTC.

Many counts were recorded for this clone. The chain is built from TRBV20-1 and TRBJ2-3; TRBD2 agrees at 7 bases. Per germline, CDR1 DFQATT and CDR2 SNEGSKA (reference sequence). J gave up 4 bases and V 0 bases, and 10 bases lay outside the gene matches. This CDR3 has 16 residues. The CDR3 bases are TGCAGTGCTAGAGATCGCGGGAGTGGGATGGCAGATACGCAGTATTTT. Translating it yields CSARDRGSGMADTQYF.

In DNA form, the CDR3 reads TGCGCCAGCAGCTTCCGGGACAGGGGACAAGAGCAGTACTTC. Its translation: CASSFRDRGQEQYF. V is TRBV5-1 and J is TRBJ2-7, with 10 nucleotides matching TRBD1. The V gene end was trimmed by 2 bases and the J gene end by 7 bases; junction bases not matched to a gene: 6. CDR3 length equals 14 residues. From germline, CDR1 is SGHRS and CDR2 YFSETQ.

The chain couples TRBV7-2 to TRBJ2-7; 7 positions match TRBD1. V shed 6 bases and J 0 bases; nucleotides not matched to a gene: 8. This CDR3 is 15 amino acids long. CDR1 is SGHTA and CDR2 is FQGNSA in the germline V gene. In nucleotides, the CDR3 is TGTGCCAGCAGTCAAGACAGGGCCAGCTCCTACGAGCAGTACTTC. Its protein product is CASSQDRASSYEQYF.

The table lists this clone with many counts. The chain is built from TRBV7-3 and TRBJ2-1; D gene uncertain. The CDR3 has 13 amino acids. Per the germline V gene, CDR1 is SGHTA and CDR2 is FQGTGA. V lost 3 bases to trimming and J lost 5 bases, with 8 bases between them. The CDR3, as DNA: TGTGCCAGCAGCTTGGGAACAAACAATGAGCAGTTCTTC. Its protein product is CASSLGTNNEQFF.

This clone was detected only a few times. The chain has TRBV27 and TRBJ1-1, with D possibly being TRBD1 (5 bases). V lost 0 bases and J lost 6, with 14 bases in between. CDR1 is MNHEY and CDR2 is SMNVEV in the germline V gene (reference sequence). The CDR3 extends over 15 amino acids. This chain's CDR3 is CASSLSGPGFAEAFF. CDR3 sequence (DNA): TGTGCCAGCAGTTTATCGGGACCAGGGTTTGCTGAAGCTTTCTTT.

The CDR3, as DNA: TGTGCCAGCAGCTTAGGGGGACAGGAGTCCTACGAGCAGTACTTC. Translating it yields CASSLGGQESYEQYF. The chain links TRBV7-8 to TRBJ2-7, with 8 nucleotides matching TRBD1. This CDR3 contains 15 residues. Germline CDR1 reads SGHVS; CDR2 reads FQNEAQ. Trimming removed 1 base from V and 1 base from J; junction bases left unmatched: 3.